This T cell receptor (beta chain) originates from a study of cytomegalovirus exposure and HLA in healthy donors (TCRdb year 2017). Regarding the study in general: An earlier analysis of fewer than 750 of the donors reported 276 Gb of sequence data and 95 million to 120 million unique TCR beta sequences obtained from 150 million to 200 million T cells. Every repertoire in the discovery cohort had been generated on one and the same sequencing platform. Rather than drawing on any new phenotypic data, the later analysis identified candidate immune exposures from TCR beta sequences and the way those sequences occurred across donors. In addition to the first cohort of 650 to 800 subjects, a separate validation cohort of approximately 130 different subjects was used. On average, around 240,000 unique TCR beta nucleotide sequences were sequenced per donor among about 400 genotyped donors of the cohort, with roughly a sixth of those sequences being non-productive. Because of strong linkage in the cohort, five DR-DQ haplotypes were treated as single units for association and clustering. In a later genetic analysis, genome-wide SNP genotypes for about 60% of the 666 donors were used, and that subset was treated as a discovery cohort. A later analysis re-examined previously published TCR beta repertoires from more than 550 donors and added high-resolution HLA genotyping to investigate patterns of TCR occurrence. Donor age, sex, ethnicity and CMV serostatus were collected together with the repertoire data. The study aimed to test whether signatures of past pathogen exposure could be identified by cataloging public T cell receptors. Of the roughly 430 genotyped donors, around 81% fell in the genetic ancestry cluster associated with self-reported Caucasian donors. About 320 gigabases of sequencing data and approximately 85 million unique TCR sequences were included in an early release covering over 600 HLA-typed donors. Using immunosequencing, the study profiled T cell repertoires from roughly 650 subjects and related those repertoires to cytomegalovirus serostatus. To predict cytomegalovirus infection status, the study combined high-throughput TCR immunosequencing, statistical association of individual TCRs with disease status, and machine learning. An earlier analysis of 450 to 750 of the donors used high-throughput TCR beta sequencing to judge whether each TCR beta V gene segment behaved as functional or pseudogenic. The number of donors typed differed by locus, with about 620-630 for A, B, C, DRB1 and DQB1, around 500 for DQA1, 600 to 610 for DPA1, and roughly 450 for DPB1. Class I and class II HLA loci were covered by the typing at four-digit resolution.

Results the study describes overall, beyond this receptor: Most CMV-associated TCR beta chains appeared to be HLA-restricted in a later analysis, and the HLA associations seemed to be driven largely by CMV exposure. It was suggested by the authors that the approach could potentially be generalized to other disease states and immunological phenotypes. In a later analysis, TCR association rates were found to vary across HLA loci, with the most associated TCRs seen for DRB1 alleles and the fewest for HLA-C alleles. A further reported finding was that TCR beta sequences accurately predicted the HLA-A and HLA-B alleles for most subjects in the first cohort. HLA typing was unavailable for some donors at each locus, so association tests used only the typed subset. A later analysis found that HLA-associated TCR beta chains were more clonally expanded and had lower generation probabilities than equally common non-associated chains. Some IMGT-functional V segments, including TRBV6-2 and TRBV6-3, could not be told apart with the 87-base-pair reads, so those segments were excluded. In vitro tests confirmed that a few of the cytomegalovirus-associated TCR beta chains recognize cytomegalovirus antigens. V-gene and J-gene trimming of TCR beta chains was associated with a missense DCLRE1C variant in a later genetic analysis, and the association was replicated in an independent cohort. In both the original and validation cohorts, the classifier was reported to diagnose cytomegalovirus status with high specificity and sensitivity. Assigning TCR associations to individual alleles was difficult when HLA alleles, especially DR and DQ, strongly co-occurred. Compared with the 666-donor mean, donors in an Asian-associated ancestry cluster had fewer N-insertions in productive TCRs, according to a later genetic analysis. For the cohort, immune exposure information was limited to CMV serostatus. Only TCR beta chains were sequenced in this cohort, and the absence of alpha or paired-chain data limited detectable features. In the study, about 150 TCR beta chains were listed as associated with cytomegalovirus. Across donors, most TCR sequences were observed very rarely, whereas some public TCRs were present in many individuals. Over 15 rarely observed V segments, including chromosome 9 orphons, were excluded from the earlier analysis of about 500 of the donors because counts were too low. Roughly uniform sequencing depth across donors was assumed in presence/absence analyses, although this assumption may not hold. Correlated functional status among segregating V segments might be attributable to linkage disequilibrium, but an unknown experimental factor could not be ruled out. Specific HLA alleles were associated with around 18,000 TCR beta sequences at a false discovery rate of 0.05 in a later analysis. Broadly in line with IMGT annotations, most TCR beta V segments showed up in productive rearrangements about 87% or about 30% of the time in an earlier analysis of 587 of the donors. In a later analysis, several top co-occurrence clusters were reported to appear linked to parvovirus B19, influenza, CMV and Epstein-Barr virus. A cluster of highly shared sequence variants was judged likely to represent a technical artifact of the sequencing pipeline.

The library was made by the immunoSEQ multiplex PCR assay. A mixture of 60 forward primers for TCR Vbeta segments and 13 reverse primers for TCR Jbeta segments was used in the multiplex PCR. The CDR3 region of rearranged TCR beta genes was amplified from genomic DNA with a multiplex PCR assay. The amplified TCR beta libraries were sequenced on the Illumina HiSeq System as 87-base-pair reads. Concerning the study's data processing: A later analysis tallied some 79 million unique TCR beta chains across the 600 to 700 repertoires, and approximately 12 million of those chains were shared by two or more donors. To remove PCR and sequencing errors, raw reads were error-corrected and collapsed into unique sequences using a nearest-neighbor algorithm that merged closely related sequences. V, D and J gene segments were assigned by aligning CDR3 sequences to IMGT reference sequences. For a sequence to be retained, a match of at least six nucleotides to both a V gene segment and a J gene segment was required. Rearrangements were called productive when the CDR3 lacked stop codons and stayed in frame with V and J; all others were non-productive. Following IMGT convention, CDR3 was defined as the stretch from the second conserved V-encoded cysteine up to the conserved J-encoded phenylalanine. In an earlier analysis of roughly 580 of the donors, sequences lacking an unambiguous match to a single V gene segment were excluded. In an earlier analysis of around 590 of the donors, a V segment was called functional when productive rearrangements were above 56.7%, and segregating when the standard deviation between donors exceeded 5%. A statistical classification framework was built to diagnose cytomegalovirus status from the catalog of TCR beta chain sequences. In a later analysis, V and J genes were assigned by comparing TCR nucleotide sequences against IMGT/GENE-DB human TR gene sequences. Using the TCRdist pipeline, a later analysis assigned CDR3 sequences along with most-parsimonious VDJ recombination scenarios. In a later analysis, each TCR beta chain was defined by its CDR3 amino acid sequence together with its V-gene family, and reads lacking a unique V-gene family were excluded. As a way to deal with suspected cross-contamination and a sequencing artifact, a later analysis dropped 640 or so nucleotide sequences that were highly shared and had low generation probability. For each public chain, a later analysis derived a clonal expansion index from normalized ranks of inferred template counts within each repertoire. Generation probabilities in a later analysis came from a VDJ recombination model fitted to out-of-frame rearrangements, and those results were checked against IGoR. Hypergeometric tests were used in a later analysis to score TCR-TCR, TCR-HLA and TCR-CMV co-occurrence, with a repertoire-size bias correction applied to the TCR pairs. To estimate false discovery rates, a later analysis permuted the HLA or CMV assignments 20 times. A later analysis grouped co-occurring TCRs with DBSCAN, adding TCRdist sequence similarity when clustering within HLA-allele-positive subsets. Co-occurrence clustering excluded repertoires with fewer than 30,000 or more than 120,000 public chains, plus five with anomalous nucleotide sharing. The table was pulled from immuneACCESS by TCRdb, which kept in-frame rearrangements only. Such tables lose some clones; where checked, under half of the loss comes from unresolved V genes, and the rest has no known cause. V, J and clone size were drawn from that table, and D and trimming were deduced from the DNA. Recorded for this sample are about 52,000 clones; around 66% of them occurred a single time. The ten biggest clones cover 2.5% to 3% of the sample.

The cohort comprised some 730 healthy bone marrow donors. At the time of sampling, all cohort members were nominally healthy, though unrecorded immune exposures were likely present. The donor tested CMV seronegative, placing the donor among the 350 to 400 seronegative members of the cohort. A peripheral blood sample was collected from each donor, and TCR beta sequencing was performed on peripheral blood mononuclear cells. The Qiagen DNeasy Blood Extraction Kit was used to extract genomic DNA from the blood cell samples. To note about this clone: What this receptor recognizes is not known. No much larger clonotype is one base removed from it; base qualities were not supplied.

From its cysteine to its phenylalanine, the CDR3 spans 13 amino acids. The retained sequence is limited to the CDR3, 39 bases, with the frame set at the first base. The V end loses 6 bases and the J end loses 2 bases, and a stretch of 14 bases separates them. According to the germline V gene, CDR1 reads SQVTM and CDR2 reads ANQGSEA. The material sequenced was PBMCs. The clonotype was recovered from a man younger than 35 in good health and CMV-seronegative. In this chain, TRBV29-1 is recombined with TRBJ2-7, with TRBD1 as a weak D call on 5 bases. The CDR3 reads as follows: CSVVDSFAYEQYF. The base sequence is TGCAGCGTCGTTGACAGTTTCGCCTACGAGCAGTACTTC.